One T cell receptor (beta chain) is described in this entry. These data come from a study of control samples from healthy donors and cancer patients. Repertoires were generated with immunoSEQ multiplex PCR, while TCRdb's copy carries only in-frame clones and drops some. The table lists approximately 98,000 clones, 82% of them singletons, with 5% to 8.5% in the top ten. The CDR3 spans 13 residues. The germline V gene encodes CDR1 GTSNPN and CDR2 SVGIG (reference sequence). The V gene lost 1 base and the J gene lost 4 bases, with 10 bases spanning the gap. What was sequenced was blood. This chain links TRBV30 with TRBJ2-5, with D possibly being TRBD1 (6 bases). The clonotype was recovered from a young man in good health. CDR3 coding DNA: TGTGCCTGGAGTGGTGGGACACCAGAGACCCAGTACTTC. Translating gives CAWSGGTPETQYF.